The 2 T cell receptor beta chains below were found in one sample sequenced in a study of cytomegalovirus exposure and HLA in healthy donors. The primer mix had 60 Vbeta and 13 Jbeta primers. The repertoire was sequenced with immunoSEQ multiplex PCR; TCRdb's copy has only in-frame clones and lacks some. The repertoire has more than 85,000 clones, over 80% of them found once; the top ten carry approximately 6.9%. What was sequenced was PBMCs. The receptors were sampled from a man aged 25-45 years in good health and CMV-seropositive.

The V gene is TRBV4-1, the J gene TRBJ1-2; 12 bases align to TRBD1. This CDR3 has 18 amino acids. The germline V gene encodes CDR1 MGHRA and CDR2 YSYEKL. The V segment lost 1 base and the J segment 4 bases; nucleotides outside the gene matches: 10. CDR3 DNA sequence: TGCGCCAGCAGCCAAGTACCGGGACAGGGGGCGCGTAGCTATGGCTACACCTTC. Protein product: CASSQVPGQGARSYGYTF.

The chain carries TRBV11-2 and TRBJ1-4, with 7 bases fitting TRBD1. The CDR3 loop spans 14 amino acids. Trimming cost V 3 bases and J 6 bases; bases outside gene matches: 4. Germline CDR1 SGHAT, CDR2 FQNNGV. CDR3: CASSFRRGDEKLFF. CDR3 DNA sequence: TGTGCCAGCAGCTTCCGCAGGGGGGATGAAAAACTGTTTTTT.